In this sample, the clone carrying this T cell receptor beta chain turned up many times. What it binds is not known. This sample was taken from a study of T-cell reconstitution after alpha-beta-depleted transplantation in children. Points from the study as a whole: A year had passed since transplant, and T-cell counts and diversity by then came mostly from newly produced T cells. Several hundred expanded graft clones reportedly supplied alpha-beta T cells about two months after transplant.

The authors prepared the TCRbeta library with unique molecular identifiers. TCRdb re-called the PCR reads with MiXCR, one entry per CDR3 protein. Of 600,000 to 700,000 distinct CDR3 sequences listed, roughly 13% are singletons. Trimming shortened V by 3 bases and J by 3 bases, and 13 bases separated the two germline ends. The CDR3 contains 15 residues. Germline values: CDR1 SNHLY, CDR2 FYNNEI. This TCR came from a girl aged 2 to 10 with congenital amegakaryocytic thrombocytopenia, due to receive a stem cell transplant. The chain is built from TRBV2 and TRBJ2-3, with D unclear. Sample: PBMCs, taken before TCRalphabeta/CD19-depleted stem cell transplant. This CDR3 reads CASSDSFPETDTQYF. The CDR3 bases are TGTGCCAGCAGTGACTCCTTTCCTGAGACAGATACGCAGTATTTT.